The 21 T cell receptor beta chains below come from one sample, sequenced in a study of early T cells in non-severe SARS-CoV-2 infection. TCRdb passed the 5' RACE reads through MiXCR, listing each CDR3 protein once. This repertoire shows approximately 50,000 distinct CDR3 sequences, about 9.3% found once; its top ten account for about 15%. Sequencing was done on a sample of whole blood. These receptor sequences come from an adult who was a healthcare worker with PCR-confirmed SARS-CoV-2 infection or an uninfected control (not recorded which).

This clonotype was picked up many times. The chain recombines TRBV5-1 with TRBJ1-1, with D perhaps matching TRBD1 (6 bases). Germline V gene sequence: CDR1 SGHRS, CDR2 YFSETQ. There are 13 residues in the CDR3. Trimming shortened V by 4 bases and J by 1 base, and 8 bases separated the two germline ends. CDR3 nucleotides: TGCGCCAGCAGCCCGGGACAGAACACTGAAGCTTTCTTT. Translation: CASSPGQNTEAFF.

In its sample, this clonotype was seen a few times. The chain carries TRBV28 and TRBJ2-7; D is unclear. The CDR3 runs to 12 residues. Germline V gives CDR1 MDHEN, CDR2 SYDVKM. Between the trimmed V and J ends, which lost 6 bases and 5 bases, there was a span of 11 bases. CDR3 protein: CASSYNPNEQYF. The DNA for the CDR3 is TGTGCCAGCAGCTATAACCCCAACGAGCAGTACTTC.

This clonotype was counted between two and nine times. The CDR3 loop is CATSDQQGWGEQFF. CDR3 coding DNA: TGTGCCACCAGTGATCAACAGGGGTGGGGTGAGCAGTTCTTC. This chain links TRBV24-1 with TRBJ2-1, with 7 bases fitting TRBD1. CDR3 length: 14 amino acids. V lost 3 bases and J lost 9; bases outside the gene matches: 7. Germline CDR1 is KGHDR and CDR2 is SFDVKD.

In this sample, this clonotype turned up a few times. V usage is TRBV7-2 and J usage is TRBJ2-1; D is possibly TRBD1 or TRBD2 (6 bases each). Germline CDR1 reads SGHTA; CDR2 reads FQGNSA. V lost 3 bases and J lost 5, with 17 bases in between. The CDR3 runs to 16 residues. For the CDR3, the DNA is TGTGCCAGCAGCTTGAGCGCCGGGGGCCAACACAATGAGCAGTTCTTC. As protein: CASSLSAGGQHNEQFF.

Details on this clonotype: Its ends do not fully match the called genes, so a read error is possible. The chain uses TRBV7-2 and TRBJ2-1, with TRBD2 as a possible D gene (6 bases). The CDR3 covers 16 residues. The germline V gene encodes CDR1 SGHTA and CDR2 FQGNSA. CDR3 coding DNA: TGTGCCAGCGGCTTAGGGTGGTCGGGGGCCTACAATGAGCAGTTCTTC. Encoded protein: CASGLGWSGAYNEQFF.

The V call is TRBV4-3, the J call TRBJ2-1; D remains unclear. Germline V gene sequence: CDR1 LGHNA, CDR2 YSLEER. The V end was cut by 4 bases, the J end by 10 bases, with 17 bases between. The CDR3 spans 14 residues. CDR3 coding DNA: TGCGCCAGCAGCCCTTATTCCGCAGTGTCAGAGCAGTTCTTC. Translated: CASSPYSAVSEQFF.

On this clonotype: This may arise from a read error, as a much more abundant clone is one base away. CDR3 region: CTISDGQPNTEAFF. As DNA, the CDR3 is TGTACCATCAGTGATGGGCAGCCAAACACTGAAGCTTTCTTT. The gene calls are TRBV10-3 and TRBJ1-1; D is uncertain. The CDR3 totals 14 residues. Germline assignment: CDR1 ENHRY and CDR2 SYGVKD.

This clonotype was found many times. V and J are TRBV7-2 and TRBJ2-7, with 9 nucleotides matching TRBD1. This CDR3 is 15 amino acids long. With 0 bases clipped from V and 2 bases from J, the junction kept 2 bases outside the gene matches. From germline, CDR1 is SGHTA and CDR2 FQGNSA. For the CDR3, the DNA is TGTGCCAGCAGCTTAGCGCGGGACAGGGCCTACGAGCAGTACTTC. This codes for CASSLARDRAYEQYF. Variable domain in full (rest from reference TRBV7-2 and TRBJ2-7): GAGVSQSPSNKVTEKGKDVELRCDPISGHTALYWYRQSLGQGLEFLIYFQGNSAPDKSGLPSDRFSAERTGGSVSTLTIQRTQQEDSAVYLCASSLARDRAYEQYFGPGTRLTVT.

This clonotype was seen many times. The chain uses TRBV7-2 and TRBJ1-5, with 8 bases lining up with TRBD1. The germline V gene has CDR1 SGHTA and CDR2 FQGNSA. CDR3 length: 13 residues. With V trimmed by 4 bases and J by 7 bases, 3 bases remained unmatched. The CDR3 DNA is TGTGCCAGCAGCTCGGACAGGGAACAGCCCCAGCATTTT. Protein product: CASSSDREQPQHF.

This clonotype has ten or more counts. The rearrangement joins TRBV4-2 to TRBJ2-7, with D unclear. V lost 0 bases, J lost 3 bases, and 6 bases lay in between. The germline gives CDR1 LGHNA, CDR2 YNFKEQ. This CDR3 is 13 amino acids long. CDR3 in DNA: TGTGCCAGCAGCCAAGATCTGCACTACGAGCAGTACTTC. It codes for CASSQDLHYEQYF.

This clonotype has ten or more counts. This chain joins TRBV4-3 and TRBJ2-1; D may be TRBD1 or TRBD2 (6 bases each). V dropped 3 bases and J dropped 2 bases, with 11 bases sitting between them. The germline V gene encodes CDR1 LGHNA and CDR2 YSLEER. This CDR3 is built from 15 residues. The CDR3 protein is CASSQSRGPYNEQFF. The CDR3 coding sequence is TGCGCCAGCAGCCAGTCCCGGGGGCCCTACAATGAGCAGTTCTTC.

This clonotype was detected many times. This chain links TRBV7-2 with TRBJ2-7, with 9 bases matching TRBD2. The CDR3 runs 14 residues. With 6 bases clipped from V and 5 bases from J, the junction kept 8 bases outside the gene matches. The V gene's germline CDR1 is SGHTA and CDR2 FQGNSA. The CDR3 spells CASSWAGGPNEQYF. Written as DNA, the CDR3 is TGTGCCAGCAGTTGGGCGGGAGGGCCTAACGAGCAGTACTTC.

This clonotype has at least ten counts. This chain links TRBV28 with TRBJ2-7, with a possible D match to TRBD2 (5 bases). V was shortened by 4 bases and J by 1 base, with 17 bases between the two germline ends. This CDR3 is 16 amino acids long. Per the germline V gene, CDR1 is MDHEN and CDR2 is SYDVKM. CDR3 sequence: CASSSVPGGRSYEQYF. Written as DNA, the CDR3 is TGTGCCAGCAGTTCAGTCCCCGGAGGACGGTCCTACGAGCAGTACTTC.

V gene TRBV6-6 combines with J gene TRBJ2-7, with TRBD2 identical over 8 bases. The V and J ends lost 5 bases and 3 bases, in that order; junction bases with no gene match: 15. CDR3 length: 17 amino acids. Germline-derived CDR1 and CDR2 are MNHNY and SVGAGI (reference sequence). In DNA, the CDR3 is TGTGCCAGCAGTCCCCTGGTTATAGCGGGAACTTACTACGAGCAGTACTTC. Encoded protein: CASSPLVIAGTYYEQYF.

This clonotype was picked up many times. The chain uses TRBV5-5 and TRBJ1-4; TRBD1 matches at 9 bases. The germline gives CDR1 SGHKS, CDR2 YYEKEE (reference sequence). The CDR3 is made up of 16 amino acids. V was pared by 1 base and J by 8 bases, with 9 bases of the junction left unmatched. The CDR3, as DNA: TGTGCCAGCAGCTTGACAGAGACAGGGGGTAGCGAAAAACTGTTTTTT. Amino acids: CASSLTETGGSEKLFF. Full variable domain (missing parts from reference TRBV5-5 and TRBJ1-4): DAGVTQSPTHLIKTRGQQVTLRCSPISGHKSVSWYQQVLGQGPQFIFQYYEKEERGRGNFPDRFSARQFPNYSSELNVNALLLGDSALYLCASSLTETGGSEKLFFGSGTQLSVL.

This clonotype was counted between two and nine times. J is TRBJ2-7 and V is TRBV28; 9 bases are shared with TRBD1. V lost 6 bases to trimming and J lost 4 bases; unmatched junction nucleotides: 4. Germline V CDR1 and CDR2: MDHEN, SYDVKM. The CDR3 contains 13 residues. The CDR3 coding sequence is TGTGCCAGCAGGTCGGGACAGGGTTACGAGCAGTACTTC. This codes for CASRSGQGYEQYF.

This clonotype was counted between two and nine times. The chain has TRBV28 and TRBJ1-2; D is undetermined. Germline-derived CDR1 and CDR2 are MDHEN and SYDVKM. Between the trimmed V and J ends, which lost 6 bases and 5 bases, there was a span of 7 bases. The CDR3 has 11 residues. CDR3 in amino acids: CASSRKYGYTF. The CDR3 DNA follows: TGTGCCAGCAGCAGGAAATATGGCTACACCTTC.

This clonotype has a count of ten or more. The rearrangement links TRBV6-4 to TRBJ2-3, with 7 bases fitting TRBD2. J was trimmed by 4 bases and V by 5 bases; bases with no gene match: 15. The germline gives CDR1 MRHNA, CDR2 SNTAGT. The CDR3 spans 17 residues. The CDR3, as DNA: TGTGCCAGCAGTACCGGCGGTGGCGGGAGCACACCAGATACGCAGTATTTT. Protein sequence: CASSTGGGGSTPDTQYF.

This clonotype was observed at least ten times. This chain links TRBV28 with TRBJ1-6; D might be TRBD1 (5 bases). Trimming cost V 6 bases and J 3 bases, with 18 bases left between them. The germline CDR1 and CDR2 sequences are MDHEN and SYDVKM. CDR3 size: 17 residues. The CDR3: CASSPPGPTVYNSPLHF. CDR3 DNA: TGTGCCAGCAGCCCTCCCGGGCCGACAGTCTATAATTCACCCCTCCACTTT. Full variable domain (remainder filled in from reference TRBV28 and TRBJ1-6): DVKVTQSSRYLVKRTGEKVFLECVQDMDHENMFWYRQDPGLGLRLIYFSYDVKMKEKGDIPEGYSVSREKKERFSLILESASTNQTSMYLCASSPPGPTVYNSPLHFGNGTRLTVT.

This clonotype was seen ten or more times. This chain links TRBV28 with TRBJ2-5; 10 bases agree with TRBD2. The CDR3 loop spans 18 amino acids. The germline CDR1 and CDR2 sequences are MDHEN and SYDVKM. The V gene end was trimmed by 3 bases and the J gene end by 5 bases; junction bases not matched to a gene: 15. CDR3 loop: CASSFPVQLAGNRETQYF. CDR3 sequence (DNA): TGTGCCAGCAGTTTCCCGGTACAACTAGCGGGGAATAGGGAGACCCAGTACTTC.

Ten or more counts support this clonotype. The chain is built from TRBV30 and TRBJ2-1; D gene unclear. Germline assignment: CDR1 GTSNPN and CDR2 SVGIG (reference sequence). Trimming removed 0 bases from V and 6 bases from J, with 12 bases in between. CDR3 length: 14 amino acids. The CDR3 is CAWSVPPGRNEQFF. The CDR3 coding sequence is TGTGCCTGGAGTGTACCCCCAGGCCGCAATGAGCAGTTCTTC.